Below, 21 T cell receptor beta chains from the same sample are listed, as sequenced in a study of T cell responses to AZD1222 COVID-19 vaccine. TCRdb's copy holds only in-frame clones and misses some; the assay was immunoSEQ multiplex PCR. The table has fewer than 95,000 clones, more than 80% seen once. Sequencing was performed on peripheral blood, taken on day 0 of AZD1222 vaccination. All receptors derive from an adult in good health.

This chain joins TRBV5-1 and TRBJ1-2, with 9 nucleotides matching TRBD1. Looked up from germline, CDR1 is SGHRS and CDR2 is YFSETQ. V lost 3 bases, J lost 8 bases, and 5 bases stayed unmatched. The CDR3 sequence is 13 residues long. The CDR3 DNA is TGCGCCAGCAGCTCACGGACAGGGGACGGCTACACCTTC. It is translated as CASSSRTGDGYTF.

V is TRBV3-1 (or the pseudogene TRBV3-2) and J is TRBJ2-1; no clear D gene. Germline loops: CDR1 LGHDT, CDR2 YNNKEL (reference sequence). V was cut by 1 base and J by 0 bases, with 7 bases left in between. This CDR3 is built from 15 residues. In nucleotides, the CDR3 is TGTGCCAGCAGCCAAGGAGCCGGCTCCTACAATGAGCAGTTCTTC. Protein product: CASSQGAGSYNEQFF.

V and J are TRBV6-2 or TRBV6-3 and TRBJ2-1; no reliable D call. The germline gives CDR1 MNHEY, CDR2 SVGEGT. The CDR3 covers 11 residues. Trimming shortened V by 5 bases and J by 9 bases, and 8 bases separated the two germline ends. The CDR3 sequence: CASSLLGEQFF. CDR3 nucleotides: TGTGCCAGCAGTCTACTGGGTGAGCAGTTCTTC.

The chain is built from TRBV6-2 or TRBV6-3 and TRBJ2-7; possible D gene TRBD1, 6 bases. Germline V gives CDR1 MNHEY, CDR2 SVGEGT. Trimming took 5 bases from V and 0 from J, leaving 14 bases between them. The CDR3 has 15 residues. The CDR3 reads CASSHYRVSSYEQYF. Here the CDR3 DNA reads TGTGCCAGCAGTCACTACAGGGTCTCCTCCTACGAGCAGTACTTC.

The chain recombines TRBV24-1 with TRBJ2-1; 11 positions match TRBD2. Germline CDR1 is KGHDR and CDR2 is SFDVKD. With V trimmed by 3 bases and J by 3 bases, 12 bases remained unmatched. The CDR3 runs to 19 residues. CDR3 loop: CATSDPTTSGKILYNEQFF. The CDR3 DNA reads TGTGCCACCAGTGATCCGACGACTAGCGGGAAAATCCTCTACAATGAGCAGTTCTTC.

CDR3 bases: TGTGCCAGCAGTTCATCAGGAATCGCAGGAAATCAGCCCCAGCATTTT. Protein sequence: CASSSSGIAGNQPQHF. The rearrangement joins TRBV28 to TRBJ1-5; D unclear. The germline V and J ends were trimmed by 4 bases and 4 bases, with 17 bases remaining between them. This CDR3 has 16 amino acids. The V gene's germline CDR1 is MDHEN and CDR2 SYDVKM. The entire variable domain, with the rest obtained from reference TRBV28 and TRBJ1-5, is as follows: DVKVTQSSRYLVKRTGEKVFLECVQDMDHENMFWYRQDPGLGLRLIYFSYDVKMKEKGDIPEGYSVSREKKERFSLILESASTNQTSMYLCASSSSGIAGNQPQHFGDGTRLSIL.

The rearrangement links TRBV28 to TRBJ2-1, with 8 bases matching TRBD1. This CDR3 spans 15 amino acids. Germline V gene lookup returns CDR1 MDHEN and CDR2 SYDVKM. Unmatched junction bases numbered 11, after V lost 6 bases and J lost 7 bases. CDR3 nucleotide sequence: TGTGCCAGCAGCCAAACAGGGGGTTGGGTGAATGAGCAGTTCTTC. Translating it yields CASSQTGGWVNEQFF.

The J gene is TRBJ2-1, the V gene TRBV28; TRBD2 aligns across 7 bases. V lost 0 bases, J lost 8 bases, and 1 base stayed unmatched. Germline CDR1 and CDR2: MDHEN and SYDVKM. There are 13 residues in the CDR3. CDR3 DNA: TGTGCCAGCAGTTTATGGGGGGGGGATGAGCAGTTCTTC. Its protein product is CASSLWGGDEQFF.

This clone was observed a single time. The V gene is TRBV21-1, the J gene TRBJ2-5; the table's D call of TRBD2 was not tested on the DNA. TRBV21-1 is recorded as a pseudogene. The CDR3 spans 16 residues. For the CDR3, the DNA is TGTGCCAGCAGCTATGGACTAGCCCGCCCCAAAAAGACCCAGTACTTC. It translates to CASSYGLARPKKTQYF.

The chain employs TRBV18 and TRBJ1-2; D unresolved. This CDR3 spans 14 amino acids. V was clipped by 2 bases and J by 4 bases, with 11 bases between them. Germline V gene sequence: CDR1 KGHSH, CDR2 LQKENI. The CDR3 nucleotides read TGTGCCAGCTCACCAGCCACGGAACTCTATGGCTACACCTTC. It translates to CASSPATELYGYTF. Complete variable domain (other parts from reference TRBV18 and TRBJ1-2): NAGVMQNPRHLVRRRGQEARLRCSPMKGHSHVYWYRQLPEEGLKFMVYLQKENIIDESGMPKERFSAEFPKEGPSILRIQQVVRGDSAAYFCASSPATELYGYTFGSGTRLTVV.

V gene TRBV5-1 combines with J gene TRBJ1-5; TRBD1 might be the D (5 bases). With 1 base removed from V and 5 bases from J, the gap between germline ends came to 7 bases. This CDR3 has 13 amino acids. From germline, CDR1 is SGHRS and CDR2 YFSETQ. CDR3 in amino acids: CASSLTGDQPQHF. The CDR3 DNA reads TGCGCCAGCAGCTTGACGGGGGATCAGCCCCAGCATTTT. Combining the CDR3 with reference TRBV5-1 and TRBJ1-5 gives the whole variable domain KAGVTQTPRYLIKTRGQQVTLSCSPISGHRSVSWYQQTPGQGLQFLFEYFSETQRNKGNFPGRFSGRQFSNSRSEMNVSTLELGDSALYLCASSLTGDQPQHFGDGTRLSIL.

CDR3 sequence: CASSDGSSSYGYTF. CDR3 sequence (DNA): TGTGCCAGCAGTGACGGGTCCAGCAGTTATGGCTACACCTTC. The chain recombines TRBV6-4 with TRBJ1-2, with D unclear. The V and J ends lost 2 bases and 5 bases respectively, with 12 bases between them. CDR1 is MRHNA and CDR2 is SNTAGT in the germline V gene. The CDR3 extends over 14 amino acids.

Written as DNA, the CDR3 is TGTGCCAGTAGGAGGCAGGACTCCTACAATGAGCAGTTCTTC. It codes for CASRRQDSYNEQFF. The chain combines TRBV19 with TRBJ2-1; no clear D. V lost 6 bases, J lost 0 bases, and 9 bases lay in between. The CDR3 length is 14 residues. Germline-derived CDR1 and CDR2 are LNHDA and SQIVND (reference sequence).

The CDR3 DNA is TGTGCCACCAGGACAGGGGGCGTCGACGAGCAGTACTTC. Translated, it gives CATRTGGVDEQYF. This chain connects TRBV24-1 to TRBJ2-7, with 10 bases identical to TRBD1. Trimming cost V 7 bases and J 5 bases; bases outside gene matches: 4. The germline V gene encodes CDR1 KGHDR and CDR2 SFDVKD. The CDR3 sequence is 13 residues long.

This clone has a single count. V usage is TRBV4-2 and J usage is TRBJ2-1, with TRBD2 identical over 10 bases. CDR3 size: 17 residues. Germline CDR1 is LGHNA and CDR2 is YNFKEQ. The V segment lost 0 bases and the J segment 7 bases; nucleotides outside the gene matches: 9. CDR3 region: CASSQDQAGGPGNEQFF. CDR3 DNA sequence: TGTGCCAGCAGCCAAGATCAAGCGGGAGGGCCAGGGAATGAGCAGTTCTTC.

The chain employs TRBV6-2 or TRBV6-3 and TRBJ2-1; 10 bases map to TRBD2. From germline, CDR1 is MNHEY and CDR2 SVGEGT. This CDR3 is 16 amino acids long. Trimming at V came to 2 bases and at J to 8 bases, leaving 9 bases not matched to a gene. CDR3 bases: TGTGCCAGCAGTTACCCCTCTAGCGGGAGTTTGGATGAGCAGTTCTTC. Protein product: CASSYPSSGSLDEQFF.

This clone was recorded once. The chain is built from TRBV5-6 and TRBJ2-7; perhaps TRBD1 as D (6 bases). Germline CDR1 SGHDT, CDR2 YYEEEE. V was trimmed by 4 bases and J by 0 bases, leaving 11 bases between them. The length of the CDR3 is 14 residues. DNA of the CDR3: TGTGCCAGCAGCGCGGACAGTGGCTCCTACGAGCAGTACTTC. Translating gives CASSADSGSYEQYF.

V and J are TRBV28 and TRBJ1-3; tentative D call: TRBD1 (6 bases). This CDR3 spans 14 amino acids. The germline V and J ends were trimmed by 6 bases and 0 bases, with 9 bases remaining between them. Germline V lookup: CDR1 MDHEN, CDR2 SYDVKM. The CDR3 loop reads CASRDRYSGNTIYF. The DNA of the CDR3 is TGTGCCAGCAGGGACAGATACTCTGGAAACACCATATATTTT. Variable domain in full (rest from reference TRBV28 and TRBJ1-3): DVKVTQSSRYLVKRTGEKVFLECVQDMDHENMFWYRQDPGLGLRLIYFSYDVKMKEKGDIPEGYSVSREKKERFSLILESASTNQTSMYLCASRDRYSGNTIYFGEGSWLTVV.

V gene TRBV7-9 combines with J gene TRBJ1-1; D uncertain. V was clipped by 5 bases and J by 1 base, with 8 bases between them. The CDR3 loop spans 13 amino acids. Germline loops: CDR1 SEHNR, CDR2 FQNEAQ (reference sequence). CDR3 sequence (DNA): TGTGCCAGCAGCCGATCGACGAACACTGAAGCTTTCTTT. Translation: CASSRSTNTEAFF.

J is TRBJ1-1 and V is TRBV27, with 7 bases fitting TRBD1. J gave up 5 bases and V 4 bases, and 10 bases lay outside the gene matches. CDR1 MNHEY and CDR2 SMNVEV come from the germline V gene (reference sequence). The CDR3 extends over 15 amino acids. CDR3 DNA sequence: TGTGCCAGCAGTTCGGGACAGTCTTCGTCAACTGAAGCTTTCTTT. Protein sequence: CASSSGQSSSTEAFF.

The genes are TRBV5-4 and TRBJ1-2, with TRBD1 matching 7 bases. The CDR3 has 14 residues. The V segment lost 4 bases and the J segment 4 bases; nucleotides outside the gene matches: 7. The V gene's germline CDR1 is SGHNT and CDR2 YYREEE (reference sequence). The CDR3 loop is CASSSRQGPYGYTF. CDR3 sequence (DNA): TGTGCCAGCAGCAGCCGACAGGGCCCCTATGGCTACACCTTC.